These T cell receptor beta chains were read from a single sample in a study of human T cells and chemical hapten exposure. TCRdb re-derived calls from the RACE reads in MiXCR, one entry per CDR3 protein. The sample contains about 120,000 distinct CDR3 sequences, roughly an eighth of which appear only once. The sequencing used whole blood, collected in connection with sensitization to the hapten diphenylcyclopropenone (DPC). The receptors derive from a man younger than 30 with alopecia areata. Some clones in this sample may be carry-over from other donors' samples. Both conserved end residues are part of each CDR3. D genes are given only for firm matches. Expanded clones get a size class; other rows say once, few or many, or leave the size out.

d_call,j_call,clone_size,cdr3_length,v_call,cdr3_nt,cdr3_aa
-,TRBJ2-1,-,17,TRBV6-2/TRBV6-3,TGTGCCAGCACCTCTCTAAGGTTGACCCCGAAAGGTATTGAGCAGTTCTTC,CASTSLRLTPKGIEQFF
-,TRBJ2-5,-,15,TRBV12-3/TRBV12-4,TGTGCCAGCAAACCGGGACAAGGTCCCCGGGAGACCCAGTACTTC,CASKPGQGPRETQYF
-,TRBJ1-5,few,14,TRBV28,TGTGCCAGCAGTCCGGACAACTCGAATCAGCCCCAGCATTTT,CASSPDNSNQPQHF
-,TRBJ2-6,few,16,TRBV6-2/TRBV6-3,TGTGCCAGCAGTTACTCGAAGTCAGCTGGGGCCAACGTCCTGACTTTC,CASSYSKSAGANVLTF
-,TRBJ1-5,few,13,TRBV4-1,TGCGCCAGCAGCTCTGACATTACGCTTCCCCAGCATTTT,CASSSDITLPQHF
-,TRBJ1-1,few,11,TRBV29-1,TGCAGCGCCAGGGTGGACACTGAAGCTTTCTTT,CSARVDTEAFF
TRBD2,TRBJ2-1,-,16,TRBV4-1,TGCCCCAGCAGCCCGCGGACTAGCGGGAGTAACAATGAGCAGTTCTTC,CPSSPRTSGSNNEQFF
TRBD2,TRBJ2-4,few,17,TRBV15,TGTGCCACCAGCAGAGATTTCGCGCGGGGGGCGGAAAACATTCAGTACTTC,CATSRDFARGAENIQYF
-,TRBJ1-1,-,14,TRBV5-1,TGCGCCAGCAGCAGGGGACGGATGAACACTGAAGCTTTCTTT,CASSRGRMNTEAFF
TRBD1,TRBJ1-5,few,16,TRBV6-6,TGTGCCAGCACCCGGGACAGGGGGTTTGCGGGTCAGCCCCAGCATTTT,CASTRDRGFAGQPQHF
-,TRBJ2-3,few,11,TRBV7-3,TGTGCCAGCGGGGGACCCGATACGCAGTATTTT,CASGGPDTQYF
-,TRBJ1-2,few,15,TRBV25-1,TGTGCCAGCAGTGAATACGGCGGACCGGCTTATGGCTACACCTTC,CASSEYGGPAYGYTF
TRBD2,TRBJ2-5,few,19,TRBV4-2,TGTGCCAGCAGCCAAGCCCAGCCGGGACTAGCGGGGACACAAGAGACCCAGTACTTC,CASSQAQPGLAGTQETQYF
-,TRBJ1-6,many,16,TRBV9,TGTGCCAGCAGCGACTCCCGCCGGGGTCGGAAATCACCCCTCCACTTT,CASSDSRRGRKSPLHF
TRBD1,TRBJ2-1,few,14,TRBV3-1,TGTGCCAGCAGCCAAGGGACAGGGGGATTTGAGCAGTTCTTC,CASSQGTGGFEQFF
-,TRBJ2-2,few,12,TRBV27,TGTGCCAGCAGCCTCCACACCGGGGAGCTGTTTTTT,CASSLHTGELFF
TRBD1,TRBJ2-5,few,13,TRBV4-3,TGCGCCAGCAGCCGGGACAGGGAAGAGACCCAGTACTTC,CASSRDREETQYF
-,TRBJ2-6,-,15,TRBV6-2/TRBV6-3,TGTGCCAGCAGTTTATACAGGTCTGGGGCCAACGTCCTGACTTTC,CASSLYRSGANVLTF
-,TRBJ1-1,many,13,TRBV7-3,TGTGCCAGCAGCTCCACAGGGAACACTGAAGCTTTCTTT,CASSSTGNTEAFF
TRBD2,TRBJ2-1,many,14,TRBV3-1,TGTGCCAGCAGCCAACTAGCGGAGCTGAATGAGCAGTTCTTC,CASSQLAELNEQFF
-,TRBJ2-4,few,14,TRBV3-1,TGTGCCAGCAGCCAATGGGAAGCCAAAAACATTCAGTACTTC,CASSQWEAKNIQYF
TRBD2,TRBJ2-3,-,16,TRBV9,TGTGCCAGCAGCGTAGGGTTCGCGGGGGGCTTGGATACGCAGTATTTT,CASSVGFAGGLDTQYF